Listed here are 13 T cell receptor beta chains from one sample, sequenced in a study of identical twins. MiXCR, applied by TCRdb to the 5' RACE reads, yields one record per CDR3 protein. The sample shows some 230,000 distinct CDR3 sequences, 5.5% to 7.5% of them seen only once. The sample was also reused in another study, on T cells expressing NK-cell markers.

The material sequenced was CD8+ T cells sorted from blood. These receptors originate from a woman under 30 in good health.

This clonotype was detected a few times. The V and J genes are TRBV9 and TRBJ2-7, with 8 bases that match TRBD2. The CDR3 is 14 residues long. CDR1 SGDLS and CDR2 YYNGEE come from the germline V gene. V shed 0 bases and J 3 bases; nucleotides not matched to a gene: 2. CDR3: CASSVVSGGYEQYF. CDR3 in DNA: TGTGCCAGCAGCGTAGTAAGCGGGGGCTACGAGCAGTACTTC.

As regards this clonotype: Being one base from a much bigger clone, this may be a read error. The chain recombines TRBV29-1 with TRBJ2-7, with D unresolved. V was trimmed by 7 bases and J by 4 bases, leaving 14 bases between them. The CDR3 contains 12 residues. Germline V gene data show CDR1 as SQVTM and CDR2 as ANQGSEA. The CDR3 bases are TGCAGCGCAGCAGAAGGCCCTTACGAGCAGTACTTC. This sequence encodes CSAAEGPYEQYF.

This clonotype turned up a few times. The chain links TRBV5-1 to TRBJ2-7, with D maybe TRBD1 (6 bases). With 3 bases removed from V and 5 bases from J, the gap between germline ends came to 15 bases. This CDR3 region has 14 residues. CDR1 is SGHRS and CDR2 is YFSETQ in the germline V gene. The CDR3 region has the DNA TGCGCCAGCAGCTACGTACAGGGCACCGACGAGCAGTACTTC. Translating it yields CASSYVQGTDEQYF.

V and J are TRBV4-1 and TRBJ2-1; TRBD2 matches 12 bases. CDR3 length equals 15 residues. Looked up from germline, CDR1 is MGHRA and CDR2 is YSYEKL. V trimming: 7 bases; J trimming: 8 bases; junction bases outside the gene matches: 9. In DNA form, the CDR3 reads TGCGCCAGCACCTCTTCTAGCGGGGGGGCCGATGAGCAGTTCTTC. This sequence encodes CASTSSSGGADEQFF.

This clonotype has just a few counts. The V and J genes are TRBV20-1 and TRBJ2-7, with 13 positions matching TRBD2. The V and J ends lost 3 bases and 2 bases, in that order; junction bases with no gene match: 4. The CDR3 is made up of 15 amino acids. Germline values: CDR1 DFQATT, CDR2 SNEGSKA (reference sequence). The CDR3: CSASGTSGTPYEQYF. CDR3 DNA: TGCAGTGCTAGTGGGACTAGCGGGACCCCCTACGAGCAGTACTTC.

This clonotype has at least ten counts. The chain employs TRBV12-3 or TRBV12-4 and TRBJ1-1; tentatively, D is TRBD1 (6 bases). This CDR3 is 13 amino acids long. Trimming stripped 8 bases from V and 0 bases from J, with 10 bases between. DNA of the CDR3: TGTGCCAGCGTACAGGGTATGAACACTGAAGCTTTCTTT. This sequence encodes CASVQGMNTEAFF.

This chain uses TRBV20-1 with TRBJ1-1; no clear D gene. The CDR3 has 10 residues. With 4 bases removed from V and 10 bases from J, the gap between germline ends came to 10 bases. CDR1 and CDR2 from the germline V gene are DFQATT and SNEGSKA (reference sequence). CDR3 residues: CSATGDGAFF. The CDR3 coding sequence is TGCAGTGCTACCGGGGATGGAGCTTTCTTT.

In its sample, this clonotype was seen many times. This chain connects TRBV29-1 to TRBJ2-2; possibly TRBD1 or TRBD2 for D (7 bases each). The CDR3 loop spans 14 amino acids. Germline-derived CDR1 and CDR2 are SQVTM and ANQGSEA. Trimming took 7 bases from V and 2 from J, leaving 14 bases between them. In nucleotides, the CDR3 is TGCAGCGCCCAGGGGGGGGCTAACACCGGGGAGCTGTTTTTT. Protein sequence: CSAQGGANTGELFF.

In this sample, this clonotype turned up many times. V is TRBV5-1 and J is TRBJ2-7; 8 positions agree with TRBD1. CDR3 length equals 13 residues. Germline-derived CDR1 and CDR2 are SGHRS and YFSETQ. With V trimmed by 7 bases and J by 2 bases, 5 bases remained unmatched. The CDR3: CASRTGIAYEQYF. The CDR3 DNA reads as TGCGCCAGCCGGACAGGGATCGCCTACGAGCAGTACTTC.

The V and J genes are TRBV13 and TRBJ2-4, with 7 bases fitting TRBD1. The CDR3 is 18 amino acids. Germline V gene sequence: CDR1 PRHDT, CDR2 FYEKMQ (reference sequence). The junction had 8 bases not matched to a gene; V was cut back by 0 bases and J by 0 bases. DNA for the CDR3: TGTGCCAGCAGCTTAGGGGGACAGAGTCATTTAGCCAAAAACATTCAGTACTTC. The encoded protein is CASSLGGQSHLAKNIQYF.

This clonotype was seen repeatedly, ten times or more. This chain uses TRBV6-5 with TRBJ2-6, with a possible D match to TRBD1 (6 bases). Trimming pared 0 bases from V and 4 bases from J, leaving 10 bases between. The germline V gene encodes CDR1 MNHEY and CDR2 SVGAGI. The CDR3 contains 16 residues. CDR3 residues: CASSYSTGSGANVLTF. The DNA of the CDR3 is TGTGCCAGCAGTTACTCGACAGGATCCGGGGCCAACGTCCTGACTTTC.

This clonotype was recorded many times. The rearrangement joins TRBV6-4 to TRBJ2-5; TRBD2 matches at 9 bases. With 6 bases clipped from V and 2 bases from J, the junction kept 7 bases outside the gene matches. CDR3 length: 15 residues. Germline V CDR1 and CDR2: MRHNA, SNTAGT. CDR3: CASSATSGGQETQYF. The CDR3 DNA reads TGTGCCAGCAGCGCGACTAGCGGAGGGCAAGAGACCCAGTACTTC.

The rearrangement joins TRBV5-5 to TRBJ2-4; 10 positions match TRBD2. CDR3 size: 17 residues. Germline-derived CDR1 and CDR2 are SGHKS and YYEKEE (reference sequence). J gave up 8 bases and V 3 bases, and 14 bases lay outside the gene matches. The CDR3 bases are TGTGCCAGCAGCTCTACTAGCGGGATAACCGTAGAAGACATTCAGTACTTC. Encoded protein: CASSSTSGITVEDIQYF.